A single sample gave rise to the 10 T cell receptor beta chains below, sequenced in a study of cytomegalovirus exposure and HLA in healthy donors. It was with 60 Vbeta and 13 Jbeta primers that the PCR ran. Assay used: immunoSEQ multiplex PCR; TCRdb lists only in-frame clones, some missing. Of approximately 200,000 clones listed, roughly four fifths are singletons. Sequencing input: PBMCs. Receptors originate from a woman between 50 and 59 years old in good health and CMV-seropositive.

The chain couples TRBV5-6 to TRBJ1-2, with 8 bases aligning to TRBD1. The length of the CDR3 is 13 residues. V was pared by 3 bases and J by 6 bases, with 4 bases of the junction left unmatched. Germline-derived CDR1 and CDR2 are SGHDT and YYEEEE. This chain's CDR3 is CASSSAGGDGYTF. CDR3 DNA sequence: TGTGCCAGCAGCTCAGCAGGGGGCGATGGCTACACCTTC.

This clone was counted a single time. CDR3: CASSPGKISNQPQHF. CDR3 bases: TGTGCCAGCAGTCCAGGGAAAATTAGCAATCAGCCCCAGCATTTT. The chain is built from TRBV2 and TRBJ1-5; tentatively, D is TRBD1 (5 bases). The CDR3 loop spans 15 amino acids. Looked up from germline, CDR1 is SNHLY and CDR2 is FYNNEI. Trimming took off 5 bases at V and 0 bases at J, with 11 bases between the two ends. The full variable domain, in which reference TRBV2 and TRBJ1-5 provide the parts outside the CDR3, is EPEVTQTPSHQVTQMGQEVILRCVPISNHLYFYWYRQILGQKVEFLVSFYNNEISEKSEIFDDQFSVERPDGSNFTLKIRSTKLEDSAMYFCASSPGKISNQPQHFGDGTRLSIL.

The rearrangement links TRBV11-2 to TRBJ1-6, with D unresolved. With 5 bases removed from V and 7 bases from J, the gap between germline ends came to 15 bases. This CDR3 contains 15 residues. From germline, CDR1 is SGHAT and CDR2 FQNNGV. The CDR3 spells CASSPRDFGNSPLHF. CDR3 in DNA: TGTGCCAGCAGCCCGAGGGATTTCGGAAATTCACCCCTCCACTTT.

In regard to this clone: A junction boundary mismatches the germline segment, possibly from a read error. V gene TRBV7-7 combines with J gene TRBJ2-3; D may be TRBD1 (6 bases). CDR1 and CDR2 (germline): SSHAT, FNYEAQ (reference sequence). This CDR3 spans 16 amino acids. The CDR3 DNA follows: TGTGCTAGCAGCCCACTGTTACAGGGTTGTACAGATACGCAGTATTTT. It yields the protein CASSPLLQGCTDTQYF.

This clone was recorded once. V gene TRBV15 combines with J gene TRBJ2-1, with D perhaps matching TRBD2 (6 bases). The CDR3 runs 14 residues. The V and J ends lost 0 bases and 8 bases respectively, with 11 bases between them. Germline CDR1 reads LNHNV; CDR2 reads YYDKDF (reference sequence). CDR3 amino acids: CATSRDGSGDEQFF. For the CDR3, the DNA is TGTGCCACCAGCAGAGATGGTAGCGGAGATGAGCAGTTCTTC.

The CDR3 loop is CASSRSGTDEQYF. DNA for the CDR3: TGTGCCAGCAGCCGTAGCGGGACCGACGAGCAGTACTTC. The chain has TRBV7-3 and TRBJ2-7, with 8 bases that match TRBD2. V dropped 5 bases and J dropped 5; count of bases not matched to a gene: 5. The CDR3 contains 13 residues. Germline V lookup: CDR1 SGHTA, CDR2 FQGTGA.

V is TRBV27 and J is TRBJ1-2; 8 bases are shared with TRBD1. Germline assignment: CDR1 MNHEY and CDR2 SMNVEV (reference sequence). The CDR3 is made up of 13 amino acids. V was clipped by 3 bases and J by 4 bases; unmatched bases: 1. The chain's CDR3 is CASSFGTGYGYTF. The DNA for the CDR3 is TGTGCCAGCAGTTTTGGGACAGGCTATGGCTACACCTTC.

V is TRBV19 and J is TRBJ2-1; 9 nucleotides line up with TRBD1. The CDR3 consists of 17 residues. Germline CDR1 LNHDA, CDR2 SQIVND (reference sequence). V trimming: 7 bases; J trimming: 7 bases; junction bases outside the gene matches: 17. CDR3 DNA sequence: TGTGCCAGTACCCCACCTCCTCGGACAGGGGCACCAAATGAGCAGTTCTTC. It encodes CASTPPPRTGAPNEQFF.

DNA of the CDR3: TGTGCCAGCAGCTCCAAACGACAGGGCGCTTACGAGCAGTACTTC. Its protein product is CASSSKRQGAYEQYF. This chain connects TRBV13 to TRBJ2-7; TRBD1 aligns across 7 bases. The CDR3 length is 15 residues. Per the germline V gene, CDR1 is PRHDT and CDR2 is FYEKMQ (reference sequence). Trimming removed 4 bases from V and 4 bases from J; junction bases left unmatched: 10.

The chain employs TRBV19 and TRBJ1-6, with TRBD1 identical over 8 bases. CDR1 and CDR2 (germline): LNHDA, SQIVND (reference sequence). CDR3 length equals 14 residues. Trimming at V came to 9 bases and at J to 8 bases, leaving 9 bases not matched to a gene. CDR3 nucleotides: TGTGCCAGGACGGACAGGGTAGAGGATTCACCCCTCCACTTT. Amino acid sequence: CARTDRVEDSPLHF.